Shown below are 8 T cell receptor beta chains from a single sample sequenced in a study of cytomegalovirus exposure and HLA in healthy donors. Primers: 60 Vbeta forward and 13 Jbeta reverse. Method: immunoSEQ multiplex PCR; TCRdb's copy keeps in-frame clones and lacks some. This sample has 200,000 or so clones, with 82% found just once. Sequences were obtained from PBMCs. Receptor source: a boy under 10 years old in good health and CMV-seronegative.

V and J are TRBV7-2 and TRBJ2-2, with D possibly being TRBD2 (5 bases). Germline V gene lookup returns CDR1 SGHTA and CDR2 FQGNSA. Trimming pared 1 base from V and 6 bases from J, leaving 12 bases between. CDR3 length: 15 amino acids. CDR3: CASSLGGWGAGELFF. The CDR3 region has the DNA TGTGCCAGCAGCTTAGGAGGGTGGGGAGCCGGGGAGCTGTTTTTT.

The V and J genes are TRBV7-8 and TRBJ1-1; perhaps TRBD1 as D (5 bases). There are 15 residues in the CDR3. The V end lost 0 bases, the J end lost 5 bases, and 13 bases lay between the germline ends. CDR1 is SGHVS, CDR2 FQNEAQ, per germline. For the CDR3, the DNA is TGTGCCAGCAGCTTAGCGTATCAGGGTAGGACTGAAGCTTTCTTT. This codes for CASSLAYQGRTEAFF.

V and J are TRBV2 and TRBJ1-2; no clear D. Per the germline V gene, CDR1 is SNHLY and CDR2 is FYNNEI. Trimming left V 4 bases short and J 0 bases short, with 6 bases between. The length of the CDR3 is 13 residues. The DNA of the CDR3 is TGTGCCAGCAGTGGAGGGCCTAACTATGGCTACACCTTC. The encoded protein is CASSGGPNYGYTF.

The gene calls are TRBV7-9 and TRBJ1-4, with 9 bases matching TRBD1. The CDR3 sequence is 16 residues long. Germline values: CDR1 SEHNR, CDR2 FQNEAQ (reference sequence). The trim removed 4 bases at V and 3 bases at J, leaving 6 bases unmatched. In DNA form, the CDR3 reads TGTGCCAGCAGCTCGGGACAGGGAATAGCTAATGAAAAACTGTTTTTT. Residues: CASSSGQGIANEKLFF.

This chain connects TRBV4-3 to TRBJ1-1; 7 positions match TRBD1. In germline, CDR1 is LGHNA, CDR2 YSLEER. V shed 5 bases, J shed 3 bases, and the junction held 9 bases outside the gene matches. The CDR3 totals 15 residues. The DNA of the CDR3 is TGCGCCAGCAGCAAGAACACAGGGGTTCACACTGAAGCTTTCTTT. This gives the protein CASSKNTGVHTEAFF.

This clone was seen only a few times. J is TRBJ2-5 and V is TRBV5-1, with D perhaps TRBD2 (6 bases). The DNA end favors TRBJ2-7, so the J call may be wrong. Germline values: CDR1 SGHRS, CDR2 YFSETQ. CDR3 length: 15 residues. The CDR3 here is CASSLRARDFNEQYF. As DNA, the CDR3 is TGCGCCAGCAGCTTGAGGGCCAGGGACTTCAACGAGCAGTACTTC.

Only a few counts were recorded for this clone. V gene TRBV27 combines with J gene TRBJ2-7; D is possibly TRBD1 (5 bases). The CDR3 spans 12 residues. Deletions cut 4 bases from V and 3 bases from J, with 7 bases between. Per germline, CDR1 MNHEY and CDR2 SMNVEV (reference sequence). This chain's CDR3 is CASSSRDYEQYF. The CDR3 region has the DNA TGTGCCAGCAGTTCCAGGGACTACGAGCAGTACTTC.

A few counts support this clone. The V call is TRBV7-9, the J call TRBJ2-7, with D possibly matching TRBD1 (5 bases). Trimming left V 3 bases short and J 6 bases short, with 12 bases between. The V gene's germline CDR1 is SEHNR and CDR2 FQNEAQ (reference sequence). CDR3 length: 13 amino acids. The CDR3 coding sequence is TGTGCCAGCAGCTTTGCAGGGTATAGCGAGCAGTACTTC. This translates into CASSFAGYSEQYF.